The T cell receptor (beta chain) under discussion was sequenced for a study of early T cells in non-severe SARS-CoV-2 infection. This clonotype was picked up many times. The V end was cut by 6 bases, the J end by 0 bases, with 11 bases between. The CDR3 has 14 residues. The germline gives CDR1 SNHLY, CDR2 FYNNEI. TCRdb fed the 5' RACE reads into MiXCR, producing one record per CDR3 protein. The sample includes 84,000 or so distinct CDR3 sequences, roughly 12% of them seen just once. The V and J genes are TRBV2 and TRBJ1-1; D not certain. The sequenced sample was whole blood. This receptor was obtained from an adult who was a healthcare worker with PCR-confirmed SARS-CoV-2 infection or an uninfected control (not recorded which). The CDR3 DNA is TGTGCCAGCAGCCCCTGGGGATTGAACACTGAAGCTTTCTTT. Amino acid sequence: CASSPWGLNTEAFF.